The source of this T cell receptor beta chain is a study of OX40 agonist ivuxolimab in advanced cancers. Across the study: Three dose-escalation patients had partial responses: one with hepatocellular carcinoma and two with cutaneous melanoma.

Repertoires were generated with immunoSEQ multiplex PCR, while TCRdb's copy carries only in-frame clones and drops some. The sample includes fewer than 70,000 clones, 77% seen only once; the top ten take 5.5% to 7%. Study-wide results and caveats: The average count of expanded clones was higher among CD8+ T cells than among CD4+. Antigen specificity of clonally expanded peripheral T cells was not established.

To note about this clone: What it recognizes is unknown.

The starting material was CD4+ or CD8+ T cells sorted from blood, obtained in a trial of the OX40 agonist ivuxolimab. The clonotype comes from an adult with an advanced solid tumor such as melanoma, head and neck, liver or kidney cancer.

In DNA, the CDR3 is TGCGCCAGCAGCGCACCGGGTCTATATGGCTACACCTTC. Translating it yields CASSAPGLYGYTF. This chain links TRBV4-1 with TRBJ1-2; D gene ambiguous. The CDR3 has 13 amino acids. The germline CDR1 and CDR2 sequences are MGHRA and YSYEKL. V was clipped by 5 bases and J by 5 bases, with 12 bases between them.